This is a list of T cell receptor beta chains from one sample in a study of cytomegalovirus exposure and HLA in healthy donors. TCRdb's table, derived via immunoSEQ multiplex PCR, lists solely in-frame clones and lacks some. The data contain 300,000 or so clones, nearly 90% of them singletons. Sequenced material: PBMCs. The receptors were gathered from a man aged 30 to 45 in good health and CMV-seronegative. Each CDR3 is given with its conserved first and last residue. The order of the fields is V gene, J gene, clone size, D gene, CDR3 length, CDR3 DNA, CDR3 protein. D genes are given only for firm matches. Clone size is not always given. Where it is, it says once, few, many or a class for expanded clones.

>TRBV28|TRBJ1-2|-|-|16
TGTGCCAGCAGTTTAACTCAGTTAGGCGGTGACTATGGCTACACCTTC
CASSLTQLGGDYGYTF
>TRBV7-6|TRBJ2-1|-|-|13
TGTGCCAGCAGCCAAACAGGGTTCAATGAGCAGTTCTTC
CASSQTGFNEQFF
>TRBV6-5|TRBJ1-2|-|TRBD1|15
TGTGCCAGCAGTCAGACCGGGACAGGGGTTCGTGGCTACACCTTC
CASSQTGTGVRGYTF
>TRBV14|TRBJ1-2|-|-|14
TGTGCCAGCAGCCAAGAAAAGACTAAGGGTGGCTACACCTTC
CASSQEKTKGGYTF
>TRBV6-1|TRBJ2-1|-|TRBD1|16
TGTGCCAGCAGTGAACCGACCGGGACAGGGAGACTGGGGCAGTTCTTC
CASSEPTGTGRLGQFF
>TRBV9|TRBJ2-1|-|-|13
TGTGCCAGCAGCGTGAGAGGGTACAATGAGCAGTTCTTC
CASSVRGYNEQFF
>TRBV11-2|TRBJ1-4|-|TRBD1|16
TGTGCCAGCAGCTTCTACCGGACAGGGTCATACGAAAAACTGTTTTTT
CASSFYRTGSYEKLFF
>TRBV6-1|TRBJ1-3|-|TRBD1|14
TGTGCCAGCGAACAGGGGGCGGGAGGAAACACCATATATTTT
CASEQGAGGNTIYF
>TRBV5-4|TRBJ1-2|-|TRBD1|14
TGTGCCGACGGGACAGGGATTACTAACTATGGCTACACCTTC
CADGTGITNYGYTF
>TRBV5-1|TRBJ1-1|-|-|15
TGCGCCAGCAGCTTGGACTCCCGAGGGTGGACTGAAGCTTTCTTT
CASSLDSRGWTEAFF
>TRBV4-1|TRBJ2-4|once|-|16
TGCGCCAGCAGCCAAGGTCCTAGCTTGGGCAAAAACATTCAGTACTTC
CASSQGPSLGKNIQYF
>TRBV7-9|TRBJ1-1|-|-|15
TGTGCCAGCAGCTATCTGACAGGACTGAACACTGAAGCTTTCTTT
CASSYLTGLNTEAFF
>TRBV5-4|TRBJ2-5|-|TRBD1|14
TGTGCCAGCAGCTTAGACAGGGGGAGGGAGACCCAGTACTTC
CASSLDRGRETQYF
>TRBV7-9|TRBJ1-6|few|-|15
TGTGCCAGCAGCTTAGCGGGGGGAAGCAATTCACCCCTCCACTTT
CASSLAGGSNSPLHF
>TRBV11-2|TRBJ2-1|-|TRBD2|15
TGTGCCAGCAGCTTAGGGGGGGGCTCCTACAATGAGCAGTTCTTC
CASSLGGGSYNEQFF
>TRBV6-6|TRBJ1-3|-|TRBD1|15
TGTGCCAGCAGTTGGGGAACAGGGGGCGGAAACACCATATATTTT
CASSWGTGGGNTIYF
>TRBV4-1|TRBJ2-3|-|-|17
TGCGCCAGCAGCCAATTGGAGACAGGGACTAGCACAGATACGCAGTATTTT
CASSQLETGTSTDTQYF
>TRBV29-1|TRBJ1-2|once|TRBD1|15
TGCAGCGTTGAAGAGTCGGACAGGCTAAACTATGGCTACACCTTC
CSVEESDRLNYGYTF
>TRBV18|TRBJ1-1|-|-|14
TGTGCCAGCTCACCACCGACCCTGACAGGTTACGCTTTCTTT
CASSPPTLTGYAFF
>TRBV6-6|TRBJ1-6|-|-|15
TGTGCCAGCAGTTTCGATAGCTCCTATAATTCACCCCTCCACTTT
CASSFDSSYNSPLHF
>TRBV19|TRBJ2-1|-|-|15
TGTGCCAGTAGTATCCAGGGGCCAAGGTACAATGAGCAGTTCTTC
CASSIQGPRYNEQFF
>TRBV5-1|TRBJ1-6|-|-|17
TGCGCCAGCAGCCGGAGATCTATAGGGCCGGACTCTTCACCCCTCCACTTT
CASSRRSIGPDSSPLHF
>TRBV19|TRBJ1-2|-|-|17
TGTGCCAGTAGCGATAGACCCCTGGGAGGGTCCAACTATGGCTACACCTTC
CASSDRPLGGSNYGYTF
>TRBV4-1|TRBJ2-6|-|-|15
TGCGCCAGCAGCCAATGGACAGCTGGGGCCAACGTCCTGACTTTC
CASSQWTAGANVLTF
>TRBV29-1|TRBJ1-1|-|-|15
TGCACCTACAGACAGCTTCCGAGTTTGGAGACTGAAGCTTTCTTT
CTYRQLPSLETEAFF
>TRBV21-1|TRBJ1-2|-|-|17
TGTGCCAGCAGCGGGGAAGTGGAGGCGGTCTCGAACTATGGCTACACCTTC
CASSGEVEAVSNYGYTF
>TRBV11-2|TRBJ2-7|-|-|15
TGTGCCAGCAGCTTAGGCCAGGGTTCTTCCTACGAGCAGTACTTC
CASSLGQGSSYEQYF
>TRBV6-1|TRBJ1-2|-|-|13
TGTGTCTCTACCTCCCACAGGAACTATGGCTACACCTTC
CVSTSHRNYGYTF
>TRBV14|TRBJ2-7|-|TRBD2|16
TGTGCCAGCAGCCAAGAAGCTCGGGCGGGGGAATACGAGCAGTACTTC
CASSQEARAGEYEQYF
>TRBV12-5|TRBJ1-5|few|-|13
TGTGCTAGTGCCAGGGCTAGCAATCAGCCCCAGCATTTT
CASARASNQPQHF
>TRBV7-9|TRBJ2-6|-|-|13
TGTGCCAGCAGCCGAAGTGGGCCCAACGTCCTGACTTTC
CASSRSGPNVLTF
>TRBV4-1|TRBJ2-7|-|TRBD1|15
TGCGCCAGCAGCCAAAGACAGGGTTCGCTTTTTGAGCAGTACTTC
CASSQRQGSLFEQYF
>TRBV5-1|TRBJ2-1|once|-|16
TGCGCCAGCAGCTTGGACCTAGCTAGTTTTCCCAATGAGCAGTTCTTC
CASSLDLASFPNEQFF
>TRBV6-5|TRBJ1-1|-|-|11
TGTGCCAGCAGGTACAGAGCAGAAGCTTTCTTT
CASRYRAEAFF
>TRBV4-1|TRBJ1-1|-|-|14
TGCGCCAGCAGCCCTATCCCGGTGAACACTGAAGCTTTCTTT
CASSPIPVNTEAFF
>TRBV29-1|TRBJ2-1|-|TRBD2|13
TGCAGCGTTGAAGTACTAGCGCACAATGAGCAGTTCTTC
CSVEVLAHNEQFF
>TRBV2|TRBJ1-1|-|TRBD1|13
TGTGCCAGCAGTGGGGACAGCAACACTGAAGCTTTCTTT
CASSGDSNTEAFF
>TRBV13|TRBJ1-1|-|-|16
TGTGCCAGCAGCCGGGTAACCCACCCTATGAACACTGAAGCTTTCTTT
CASSRVTHPMNTEAFF
>TRBV19|TRBJ1-1|-|-|12
TGTGCCAGTAGTTGGTACGGGGGTGAAGCTTTCTTT
CASSWYGGEAFF
>TRBV5-5|TRBJ1-6|-|-|17
TGTGCCAGCAGCTTGGCCGCCAGGGTATTGTATAATTCACCCCTCCACTTT
CASSLAARVLYNSPLHF
>TRBV23-1|TRBJ1-6|-|-|14
TGCGCCAGCAGTCCCCTTGGCCCTAATTCACCCCTCCACTTT
CASSPLGPNSPLHF
>TRBV6-5|TRBJ2-3|-|TRBD2|14
TGTGCCAGCAGTCCTGGACTAGCCACAGATACGCAGTATTTT
CASSPGLATDTQYF
>TRBV27|TRBJ2-1|-|TRBD2|14
TGTGCCAGCATACGGGGGGGCCCCGGGAATGAGCAGTTCTTC
CASIRGGPGNEQFF